A selection of T cell receptor beta chains follows, all from one sample in a study of human T cells and chemical hapten exposure. TCRdb used MiXCR to reprocess the RACE reads, holding one entry per CDR3 protein. Of 350,000 to 400,000 distinct CDR3 sequences detected, 5% to 6.5% appear once; the ten largest clones hold approximately 2.4%. Sequenced here: whole blood, sampled in connection with sensitization to the hapten diphenylcyclopropenone (DPC). The receptor source for this set is a woman in her 50s with alopecia areata. Some clones in this sample may be carry-over from other donors' samples. Each CDR3 is given with its conserved first and last residue. D genes are given only for firm matches. Only part of the rows carry a size: once, few, many, or a class if the clone is expanded.

d_gene	v_gene	abundance	j_gene	CDR3nt	CDR3aa
.	TRBV29-1	few	TRBJ2-3	TGCAGCGTTGTTATGGTGAGGACAGATACGCAGTATTTT	CSVVMVRTDTQYF
TRBD1	TRBV6-2/TRBV6-3	many	TRBJ1-2	TGTGCCAGCAGGGCATGGACAGGGAAAGGATATGGCTACACCTTC	CASRAWTGKGYGYTF
.	TRBV5-4	few	TRBJ1-6	TGTGCCAGCAGCTTGGTCTCCGATTATAATTCACCCCTCCACTTT	CASSLVSDYNSPLHF
.	TRBV7-9	.	TRBJ2-6	TGTGCCAGCAGCCAAGACAGTAGACTGAGACCTGGGGCCAACGTCCTGACTTTC	CASSQDSRLRPGANVLTF
.	TRBV6-5	many	TRBJ2-5	TGTGCCAGCAGCCGGCAGCGGGAGACCCAGTACTTC	CASSRQRETQYF
.	TRBV29-1	many	TRBJ2-3	TGCAGCGTTGACCTGACAGATACGCAGTATTTT	CSVDLTDTQYF
TRBD2	TRBV20-1	many	TRBJ2-3	TGCAGTGCTAGGTTAGCGGGAGGCCCAGATACGCAGTATTTT	CSARLAGGPDTQYF
.	TRBV4-1	few	TRBJ2-7	TGCGCCAGCAGCCACGGACAGAGCTACGAGCAGTACTTC	CASSHGQSYEQYF
.	TRBV20-1	many	TRBJ2-7	TGCAGTGCTAGAGAGGTATACGAGCAGTACTTC	CSAREVYEQYF
.	TRBV12-3/TRBV12-4	.	TRBJ2-2	TGTGCCAGCACCCCTTGGGCCAACACCGGGGAGCTGTTTTTT	CASTPWANTGELFF
.	TRBV20-1	few	TRBJ2-1	TGCAGTCCCCTCAAGGCGCTGACAAATGAGCAGTTCTTC	CSPLKALTNEQFF
.	TRBV5-5	.	TRBJ2-3	TGTGCCAGCAGCGTTCAGGGGACAGATACGCAGTATTTT	CASSVQGTDTQYF
.	TRBV7-2	many	TRBJ1-2	TGTGCCAGCAGCCCGGTGGGGCTGGGCTATGGCTACACCTTC	CASSPVGLGYGYTF
TRBD2	TRBV7-2	few	TRBJ2-4	TGTGCCAGCAGCTTAGGGGGACTAGCGGGAAAAAACATTCAGTACTTC	CASSLGGLAGKNIQYF
TRBD2	TRBV20-1	many	TRBJ2-3	TGCAGTGCTAGTCGCGGACTAGCGGGACCCACAGATACGCAGTATTTT	CSASRGLAGPTDTQYF
.	TRBV13	.	TRBJ1-3	TGTGCCAGCAGCTTAGAGCCGGCCACCATATATTTT	CASSLEPATIYF
.	TRBV13	few	TRBJ1-1	TGTGCCACCCAGACGGAGAACACTGAAGCTTTCTTT	CATQTENTEAFF
TRBD1	TRBV13	many	TRBJ2-7	TGTGCCAGCAGCTTTCGACAGGGGGAGGACGAGCAGTACTTC	CASSFRQGEDEQYF
.	TRBV7-8	many	TRBJ2-3	TGTGCCAGCAGCTTATACCGCAGGATTAGCACAGATACGCAGTATTTT	CASSLYRRISTDTQYF
TRBD1	TRBV7-3	.	TRBJ1-2	TGTGCCAGCAGCTTAGTTCCGACAGGGGATCCCTATGGCTACACCTTC	CASSLVPTGDPYGYTF
TRBD1	TRBV20-1	many	TRBJ2-1	TGCAGTGCCCTAAGGGACAGCTACTACAATGAGCAGTTCTTC	CSALRDSYYNEQFF
.	TRBV7-9	many	TRBJ2-7	TGTGCCAGCAGCTCCAGGGGCCCGGACGAGCAGTACTTC	CASSSRGPDEQYF
.	TRBV9	.	TRBJ2-5	TGTGCCAGCAGCGTAGGGAGCGGCCAAGAGACCCAGTACTTC	CASSVGSGQETQYF
.	TRBV12-3/TRBV12-4	many	TRBJ2-7	TGTGCCAGCAGTTTCGACAGGTCCTCCTACGAGCAGTACTTC	CASSFDRSSYEQYF
.	TRBV27	many	TRBJ1-5	TGTGCCAGCAGCCCAGGGTTGGATCAGCCCCAGCATTTT	CASSPGLDQPQHF
.	TRBV25-1	.	TRBJ1-5	TGTGCCAGCAGTGAATATAGGTCCGCTCAGCCCCAGCATTTT	CASSEYRSAQPQHF
.	TRBV3-1	few	TRBJ2-1	TGTGCCAGCAGCCAAGACCGCGCGGGCCTGAGCTCCTACAATGAGCAGTTCTTC	CASSQDRAGLSSYNEQFF
TRBD1	TRBV14	few	TRBJ1-1	TGTGCCAGCAGCCACCCAGGGGGCGGAAAGAACACTGAAGCTTTCTTT	CASSHPGGGKNTEAFF
.	TRBV5-1	many	TRBJ2-5	TGCGCCAGCAGCTTGGAGGAGGGGGCAAAGACCCAGTACTTC	CASSLEEGAKTQYF
.	TRBV6-5	many	TRBJ1-1	TGTGCCAGCAGTTACTCCCCGAGAGGGGTCACTGAAGCTTTCTTT	CASSYSPRGVTEAFF
.	TRBV3-1	.	TRBJ1-4	TGTGCCAGCGGCCAACTTGAAAAACTGTTTTTT	CASGQLEKLFF
.	TRBV3-1	.	TRBJ2-3	TGTGCCAGCAGCCAAGTCCGGGGGCGGGCAGATACGCAGTATTTT	CASSQVRGRADTQYF
TRBD1	TRBV20-1	few	TRBJ2-1	TGCAGTGCCGCGCACAGGGGGAGCTCCTACAATGAGCAGTTCTTC	CSAAHRGSSYNEQFF
TRBD1	TRBV6-2/TRBV6-3	.	TRBJ2-7	TGTGCCAGCAGGGGACAGACCTTCTACGGCGAGCAGTACTTC	CASRGQTFYGEQYF
.	TRBV6-5	.	TRBJ1-5	TGTGCCAGCAGTCCCGACACTAGCAATCAGCCCCAGCATTTT	CASSPDTSNQPQHF
TRBD1	TRBV27	few	TRBJ1-2	TGTGCCAGCAGTTCGACCTCACAGGGGGTTGACGGCTACACCTTC	CASSSTSQGVDGYTF
.	TRBV6-1	.	TRBJ1-1	TGTGCCAGCAGTCTCCCTCAATGGGGCGATACTGAAGCTTTCTTT	CASSLPQWGDTEAFF
TRBD1	TRBV7-9	.	TRBJ2-3	TGTGCCAGCAGCGAGAGGGACAGGTCCCCAGATACGCAGTATTTT	CASSERDRSPDTQYF
TRBD2	TRBV20-1	.	TRBJ2-7	TGCAGTGCTACCCATCCGGGACTAGCGGATTCCTACGAGCAGTACTTC	CSATHPGLADSYEQYF